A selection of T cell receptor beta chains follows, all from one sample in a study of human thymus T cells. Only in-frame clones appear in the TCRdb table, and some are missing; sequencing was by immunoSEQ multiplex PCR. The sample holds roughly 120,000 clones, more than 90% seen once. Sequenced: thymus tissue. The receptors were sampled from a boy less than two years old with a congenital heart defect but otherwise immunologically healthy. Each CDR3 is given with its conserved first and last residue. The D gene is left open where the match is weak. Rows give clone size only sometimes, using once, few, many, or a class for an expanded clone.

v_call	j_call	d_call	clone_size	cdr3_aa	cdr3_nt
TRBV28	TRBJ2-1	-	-	CASSHQRHNEQFF	TGTGCCAGCAGCCACCAGCGTCACAATGAGCAGTTCTTC
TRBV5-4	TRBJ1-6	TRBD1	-	CASSRGTGGSNSPLHF	TGTGCCAGCAGTCGAGGGACAGGGGGAAGTAATTCACCCCTCCACTTT
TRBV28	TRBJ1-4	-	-	CASRRTTFVGEKLFF	TGTGCCAGCAGGCGCACAACCTTTGTCGGGGAAAAACTGTTTTTT
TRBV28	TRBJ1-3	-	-	CASGPGRAQSSGNTIYF	TGTGCCAGCGGACCGGGACGCGCCCAGAGCTCTGGAAACACCATATATTTT
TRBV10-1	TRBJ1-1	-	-	CASSDATAGNTEAFF	TGCGCCAGCAGTGACGCTACGGCAGGGAACACTGAAGCTTTCTTT
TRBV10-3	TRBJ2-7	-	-	CAISESTSWQYF	TGTGCCATCAGTGAGTCGACGTCGTGGCAGTACTTC
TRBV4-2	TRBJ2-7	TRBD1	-	CASSQDYRGTTYEQYF	TGTGCCAGCAGCCAAGACTACAGGGGGACCACCTACGAGCAGTACTTC
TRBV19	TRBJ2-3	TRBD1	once	CASSTDPKTGASSTDTQYF	TGTGCCAGTAGTACCGACCCGAAAACAGGGGCTAGCAGTACAGATACGCAGTATTTT
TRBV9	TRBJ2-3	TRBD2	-	CASSVTDETSGTTSTDTQYF	TGTGCCAGCAGCGTCACCGACGAGACTAGCGGAACAACTAGCACAGATACGCAGTATTTT
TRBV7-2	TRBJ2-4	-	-	CASSLGRHGAKNIQYF	TGTGCCAGCAGCTTAGGGCGGCACGGAGCCAAAAACATTCAGTACTTC
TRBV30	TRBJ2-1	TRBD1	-	CAWSLGQGGYNEQFF	TGTGCCTGGAGCCTGGGACAGGGGGGTTACAATGAGCAGTTCTTC
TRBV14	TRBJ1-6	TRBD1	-	CASSQGSLGQENSPLHF	TGTGCCAGCAGCCAAGGGTCACTCGGACAGGAGAATTCACCCCTCCACTTT
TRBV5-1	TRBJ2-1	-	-	CASSSPPGDSYNEQFF	TGCGCCAGCAGCTCCCCCCCGGGGGACTCCTACAATGAGCAGTTCTTC
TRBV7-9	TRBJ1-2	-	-	CASSSQAYGTNYGYTF	TGTGCCAGCAGCTCACAGGCTTACGGGACAAACTATGGCTACACCTTC
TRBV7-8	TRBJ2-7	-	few	CASSGSGYEQYF	TGTGCCAGCAGCGGGAGTGGCTACGAGCAGTACTTC
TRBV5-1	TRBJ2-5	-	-	CASSLAVGENPTQYF	TGCGCCAGCAGCTTGGCCGTCGGGGAGAATCCTACCCAGTACTTC
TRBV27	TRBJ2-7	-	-	CASSRHRGWGEKDEQYF	TGTGCCAGCAGCCGACACAGGGGCTGGGGGGAAAAGGACGAGCAGTACTTC
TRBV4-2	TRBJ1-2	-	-	CASSQEKGDYGYTF	TGTGCCAGCAGCCAAGAAAAGGGGGACTATGGCTACACCTTC
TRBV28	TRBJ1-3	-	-	CASSSGPLNTIYF	TGTGCCAGCAGCTCGGGACCCTTAAACACCATATATTTT
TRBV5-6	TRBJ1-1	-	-	CASSPLKAHEDTEAFF	TGTGCCAGCAGCCCCCTAAAGGCGCACGAGGACACTGAAGCTTTCTTT
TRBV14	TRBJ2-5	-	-	CASSQSHSQETQYF	TGTGCCAGCAGCCAATCCCACTCCCAAGAGACCCAGTACTTC
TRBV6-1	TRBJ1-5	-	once	CASSARGRFLNQPQHF	TGTGCCAGCAGTGCCCGGGGCCGCTTCCTTAATCAGCCCCAGCATTTT
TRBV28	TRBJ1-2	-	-	CASSLVGAQNGYTF	TGTGCCAGCAGTTTAGTGGGGGCGCAAAATGGCTACACCTTC
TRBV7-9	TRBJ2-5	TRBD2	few	CASSLVEEAGVDRQTQYF	TGTGCCAGCAGCTTAGTTGAAGAAGCGGGGGTAGATAGACAGACCCAGTACTTC
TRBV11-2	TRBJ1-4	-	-	CASSLGVATNEKLFF	TGTGCCAGCAGCTTAGGGGTTGCAACTAATGAAAAACTGTTTTTT
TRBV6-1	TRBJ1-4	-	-	CASSTEGKLNEKLFF	TGTGCCAGCAGTACGGAGGGAAAGCTTAATGAAAAACTGTTTTTT
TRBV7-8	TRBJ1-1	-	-	CASSLRQGRGTEAFF	TGTGCCAGCAGCTTAAGGCAGGGGCGGGGGACTGAAGCTTTCTTT
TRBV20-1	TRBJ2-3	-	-	CSAITDTQYF	TGCAGTGCTATCACAGATACGCAGTATTTT
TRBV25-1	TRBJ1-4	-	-	CAIQRAGVFF	TGTGCCATACAGAGGGCCGGGGTGTTTTTT
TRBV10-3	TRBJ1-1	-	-	CAISFGQANTEAFF	TGTGCCATCAGTTTCGGGCAGGCGAACACTGAAGCTTTCTTT
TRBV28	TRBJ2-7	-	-	CASSLGGPSSYEQYF	TGTGCCAGCAGTTTAGGGGGCCCGAGCTCCTACGAGCAGTACTTC
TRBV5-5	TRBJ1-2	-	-	CASSLWAGDNYGYTF	TGTGCCAGCAGCTTGTGGGCAGGGGATAACTATGGCTACACCTTC
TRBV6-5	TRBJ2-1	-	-	CASSWDSTEQFF	TGTGCCAGCAGTTGGGACTCGACCGAGCAGTTCTTC
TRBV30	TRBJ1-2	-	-	CAWQRGEGGYTF	TGTGCCTGGCAGAGGGGCGAGGGGGGCTACACCTTC
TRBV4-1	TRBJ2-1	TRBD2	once	CASSQDGAGGPYEQFF	TGCGCCAGCAGCCAAGATGGGGCGGGGGGGCCATATGAGCAGTTCTTC
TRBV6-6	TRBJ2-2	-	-	CASSYYKGRGTGELFF	TGTGCCAGCAGTTACTATAAGGGCCGGGGCACCGGGGAGCTGTTTTTT
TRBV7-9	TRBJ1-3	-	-	CASSLTGAASGNTIYF	TGTGCCAGCAGCTTAACTGGGGCAGCCTCTGGAAACACCATATATTTT
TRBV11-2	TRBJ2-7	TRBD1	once	CASSLEGTALGEQYF	TGTGCCAGCAGCTTAGAGGGGACAGCCTTAGGCGAGCAGTACTTC
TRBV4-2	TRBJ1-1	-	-	CASSQVIWGGNTEAFF	TGTGCCAGCAGCCAAGTTATATGGGGGGGGAACACTGAAGCTTTCTTT
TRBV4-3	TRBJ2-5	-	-	CASSQIRGAETQYF	TGCGCCAGCAGCCAAATTAGGGGGGCAGAGACCCAGTACTTC
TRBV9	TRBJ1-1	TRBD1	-	CASSPQTKDREDTEAFF	TGTGCCAGCAGCCCCCAGACTAAAGACAGGGAGGACACTGAAGCTTTCTTT
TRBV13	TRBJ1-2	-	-	CASSLPPPREVDYGYTF	TGTGCCAGCAGCCTACCCCCCCCGAGGGAAGTGGACTATGGCTACACCTTC
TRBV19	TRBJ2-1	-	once	CASSIVLAPGKQFF	TGTGCCAGTAGTATAGTACTAGCCCCAGGGAAGCAGTTCTTC
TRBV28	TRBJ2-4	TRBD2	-	CASLTLGGAANIQYF	TGTGCCAGCCTTACCCTCGGGGGGGCCGCGAACATTCAGTACTTC
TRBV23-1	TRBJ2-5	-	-	CASSARWETQYF	TGCGCCAGCAGTGCCCGGTGGGAGACCCAGTACTTC
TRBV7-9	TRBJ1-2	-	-	CASSYFGDNYGYTF	TGTGCCAGCAGCTACTTCGGGGACAACTATGGCTACACCTTC
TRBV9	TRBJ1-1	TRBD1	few	CASSVHPERTGEVSTEAFF	TGTGCCAGCAGCGTACACCCGGAGCGAACAGGGGAGGTGAGCACTGAAGCTTTCTTT
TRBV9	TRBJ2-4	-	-	CASSAHLVAKNIQYF	TGTGCCAGCAGCGCCCATCTGGTGGCCAAAAACATTCAGTACTTC
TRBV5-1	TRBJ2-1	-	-	CASSFIQGGRYNEQFF	TGCGCCAGCAGCTTCATACAGGGTGGTAGGTACAATGAGCAGTTCTTC
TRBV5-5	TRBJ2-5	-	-	CASSLVRDYQETQYF	TGTGCCAGCAGCTTGGTGAGGGACTACCAAGAGACCCAGTACTTC
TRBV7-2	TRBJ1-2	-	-	CASSPPQGSNYGYTF	TGTGCCAGCAGCCCTCCCCAGGGGTCTAACTATGGCTACACCTTC
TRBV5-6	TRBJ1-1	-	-	CASSFPGGENTEAFF	TGTGCCAGCAGCTTCCCCGGGGGGGAGAACACTGAAGCTTTCTTT
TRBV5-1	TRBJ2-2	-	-	CASSLERRENTGELFF	TGCGCCAGCAGCTTGGAGCGCAGGGAGAACACCGGGGAGCTGTTTTTT
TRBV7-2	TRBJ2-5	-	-	CASSLSRKGGSGEETQYF	TGTGCCAGCAGCTTATCCAGGAAGGGGGGCTCAGGAGAAGAGACCCAGTACTTC
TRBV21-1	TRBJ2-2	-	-	CASSKDPGDANTGELFF	TGTGCCAGCAGCAAAGACCCGGGAGACGCGAACACCGGGGAGCTGTTTTTT
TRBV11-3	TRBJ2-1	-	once	CASSLAGDYNEQFF	TGTGCCAGCAGCTTAGCGGGGGACTACAATGAGCAGTTCTTC